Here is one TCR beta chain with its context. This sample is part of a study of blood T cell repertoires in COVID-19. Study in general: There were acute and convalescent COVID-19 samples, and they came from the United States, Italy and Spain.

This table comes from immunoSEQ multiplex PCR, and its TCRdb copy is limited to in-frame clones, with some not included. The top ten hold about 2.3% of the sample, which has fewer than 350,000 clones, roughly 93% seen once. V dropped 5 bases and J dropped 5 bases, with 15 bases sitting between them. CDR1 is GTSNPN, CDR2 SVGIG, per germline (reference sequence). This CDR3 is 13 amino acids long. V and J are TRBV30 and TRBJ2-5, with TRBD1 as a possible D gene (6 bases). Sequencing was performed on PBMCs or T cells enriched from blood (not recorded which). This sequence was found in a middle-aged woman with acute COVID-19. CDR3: CAWADRPRETQYF. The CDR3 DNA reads TGTGCCTGGGCAGACAGGCCAAGGGAGACCCAGTACTTC. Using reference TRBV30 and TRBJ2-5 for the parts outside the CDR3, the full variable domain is SQTIHQWPATLVQPVGSPLSLECTVEGTSNPNLYWYRQAAGRGLQLLFYSVGIGQISSEVPQNLSASRPQDRQFILSSKKLLLSDSGFYLCAWADRPRETQYFGPGTRLLVL.